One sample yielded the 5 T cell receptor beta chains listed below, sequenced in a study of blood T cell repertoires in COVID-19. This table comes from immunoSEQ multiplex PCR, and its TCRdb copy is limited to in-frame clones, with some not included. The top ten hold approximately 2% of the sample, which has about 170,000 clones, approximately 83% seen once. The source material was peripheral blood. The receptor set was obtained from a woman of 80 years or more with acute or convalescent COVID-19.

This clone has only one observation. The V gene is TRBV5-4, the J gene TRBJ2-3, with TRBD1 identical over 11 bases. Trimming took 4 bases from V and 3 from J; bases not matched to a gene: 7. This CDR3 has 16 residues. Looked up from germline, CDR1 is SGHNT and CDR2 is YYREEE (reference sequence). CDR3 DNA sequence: TGTGCCAGCAGCCTATCGGACAGGGGGCCGACAGATACGCAGTATTTT. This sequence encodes CASSLSDRGPTDTQYF.

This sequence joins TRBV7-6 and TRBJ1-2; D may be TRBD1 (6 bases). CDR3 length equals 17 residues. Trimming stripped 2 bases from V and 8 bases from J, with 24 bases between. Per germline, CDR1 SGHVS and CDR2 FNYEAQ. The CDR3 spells CASSLFGQQGITQGYTF. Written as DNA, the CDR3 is TGTGCCAGCAGCTTATTTGGTCAACAGGGCATTACGCAGGGCTACACCTTC.

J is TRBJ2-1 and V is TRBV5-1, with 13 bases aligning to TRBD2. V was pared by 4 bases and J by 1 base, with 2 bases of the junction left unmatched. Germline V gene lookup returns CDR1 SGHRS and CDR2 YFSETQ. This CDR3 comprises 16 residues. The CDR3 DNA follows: TGCGCCAGCAGCAGGACTAGCGGGAGTTCCTACAATGAGCAGTTCTTC. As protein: CASSRTSGSSYNEQFF.

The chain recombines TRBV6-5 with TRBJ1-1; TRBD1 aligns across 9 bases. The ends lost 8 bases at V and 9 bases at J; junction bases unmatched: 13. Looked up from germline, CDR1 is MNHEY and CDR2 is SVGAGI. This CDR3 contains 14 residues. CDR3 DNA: TGTGCCAGCGAAGGACAGGGGCAGGACGGGAAAGCTTTCTTT. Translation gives CASEGQGQDGKAFF.

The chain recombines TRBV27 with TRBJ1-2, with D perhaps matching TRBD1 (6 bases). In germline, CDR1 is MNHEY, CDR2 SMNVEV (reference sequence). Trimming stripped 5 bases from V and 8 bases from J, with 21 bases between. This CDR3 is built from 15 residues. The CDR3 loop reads CASSNRQAPTGGYTF. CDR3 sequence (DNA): TGTGCCAGCAGTAACCGACAGGCCCCTACGGGAGGCTACACCTTC.